The entry that follows covers one TCR beta chain sequence. As yet, its antigen is unknown. This CDR3 region has 16 residues. Per germline, CDR1 SGHNT and CDR2 YYREEE (reference sequence). After removal of 4 bases from V and 3 bases from J, the junction contained 10 bases not matched to a gene. Sorting defined conventional CD4 T cells as CD4+CD127+. The data belong to a study of B cell selection in AIRE deficiency. The study's findings and limits: Patient Tconv and Treg cells showed healthy-like TCRBV usage, CDR3 length, diversity. Only 9.3% of 3,500 to 4,500 shared Treg sequences were patient-specific; roughly 30% healthy-specific. Around 31% of healthy-shared Treg sequences were found among patient Tconv cells. CDR3s were shorter in shared Treg sequences, reflecting few non-templated nucleotide insertions.

The data were produced by immunoSEQ multiplex PCR, yet TCRdb's version contains in-frame clones alone and is incomplete. The table shows roughly 25,000 clones, with approximately 96% occurring only once. This receptor was obtained from a human donor in good health. This rearrangement joins TRBV5-4 to TRBJ2-3, with 8 positions matching TRBD2. Specimen: CD4+CD127+ conventional T cells sorted from PBMCs. The CDR3 loop is CASSPSGGGETDTQYF. The CDR3 bases are TGTGCCAGCAGCCCGTCGGGGGGGGGCGAAACAGATACGCAGTATTTT.